This T cell receptor (beta chain) was sequenced in a study of human T cells and chemical hapten exposure. Across the whole study: Sensitization used 2% DPC on approximately 2 cm by approximately 2 cm upper inner arm skin.

Trimming cost V 10 bases and J 6 bases, with 18 bases left between them. The CDR3 extends over 13 amino acids. From germline, CDR1 is SNHLY and CDR2 FYNNEI. Regarding time point: patch test 1, 2 weeks after DPC sensitization. Treatment indicated: therapeutic diphenylcyclopropenone sensitization with weekly scalp DPC. In the authors' workflow: From around 20,000 to 690,000 TCRs were found per sample, with a median of approximately 96,000. TCRdb itself ran the RACE reads through MiXCR, one entry per CDR3 protein. The V and J calls, along with clone size, are taken from TCRdb and not from the paper's own processing. The sample contains approximately 340,000 distinct CDR3 sequences, roughly 6.9% of which appear only once.

The specimen was whole blood, collected in connection with sensitization to the hapten diphenylcyclopropenone (DPC). The receptor comes from a woman between 18 and 29 years old with alopecia areata. Some clones in this sample may be carry-over from other donors' samples. The chain couples TRBV2 to TRBJ1-1, with D unclear. The CDR3 DNA reads TGTGCCACCGCCGCAGCCCGGGCGGCTGAAGCTTTCTTT. Translated: CATAAARAAEAFF.